This entry features one T cell receptor (beta chain) sequence. CDR1 and CDR2 (germline): MDHEN, SYDVKM. This CDR3 spans 12 amino acids. Trimming removed 6 bases from V and 3 bases from J, with 8 bases in between. Source study methods: Reference gene primer amplification gave estimated nucleated cell counts. Sequencing used immunoSEQ multiplex PCR; TCRdb keeps in-frame clones, though not all of them. Clone size and V and J calls were adopted from that table, with D and trimming inferred from the DNA. The profile shows some 410,000 clones, around 87% of them singletons. The sample belongs to a study of blood T cell repertoires in COVID-19. The overall study: Acute-phase and convalescent COVID-19 samples originated in the United States, Italy and Spain. PBMCs, B-cell-depleted T cells, or T cells provided the cDNA or gDNA that made up the material.

Living in about two dozen US areas, the participants were between roughly 18 and 90 years of age. The sequencing sample was made of PBMCs or T cells enriched from blood (not recorded which). The rearrangement joins TRBV28 to TRBJ1-2; D unclear. This receptor was obtained from a woman aged 25 to 45 with acute COVID-19. CDR3 sequence: CASSPSHYGYTF. For the CDR3, the DNA is TGTGCCAGCAGCCCCAGTCACTATGGCTACACCTTC.